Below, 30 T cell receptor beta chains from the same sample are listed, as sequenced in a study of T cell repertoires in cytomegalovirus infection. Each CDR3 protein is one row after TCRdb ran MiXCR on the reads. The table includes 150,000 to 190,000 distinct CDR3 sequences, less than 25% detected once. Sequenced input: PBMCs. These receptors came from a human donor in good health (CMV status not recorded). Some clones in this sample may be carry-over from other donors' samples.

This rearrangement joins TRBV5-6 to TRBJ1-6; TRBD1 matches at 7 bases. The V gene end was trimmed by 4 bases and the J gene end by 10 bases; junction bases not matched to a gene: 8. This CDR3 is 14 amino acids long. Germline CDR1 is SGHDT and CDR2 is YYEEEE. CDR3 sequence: CASSPGQVGSPLHF. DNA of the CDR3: TGTGCCAGCAGCCCCGGACAGGTCGGGTCACCCCTCCACTTT.

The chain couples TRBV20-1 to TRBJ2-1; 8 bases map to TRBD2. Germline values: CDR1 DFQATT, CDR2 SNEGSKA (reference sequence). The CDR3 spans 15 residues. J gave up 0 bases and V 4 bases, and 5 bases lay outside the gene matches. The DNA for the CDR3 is TGCAGTGCTACCGAAACTAGCGGCTCCTACAATGAGCAGTTCTTC. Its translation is CSATETSGSYNEQFF.

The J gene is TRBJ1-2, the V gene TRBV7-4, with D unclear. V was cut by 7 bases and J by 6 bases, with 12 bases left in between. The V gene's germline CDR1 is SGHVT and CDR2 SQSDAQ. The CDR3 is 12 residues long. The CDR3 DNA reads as TGTGCCAGCACCTTGGCGGCAGATGGCTACACCTTC. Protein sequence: CASTLAADGYTF.

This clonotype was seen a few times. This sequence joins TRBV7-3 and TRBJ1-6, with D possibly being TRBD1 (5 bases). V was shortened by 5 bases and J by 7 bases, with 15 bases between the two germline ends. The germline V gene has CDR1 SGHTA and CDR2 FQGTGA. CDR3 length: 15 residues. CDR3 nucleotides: TGTGCCAGCAGCCCTCGGGCAGGGCACAATTCACCCCTCCACTTT. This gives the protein CASSPRAGHNSPLHF.

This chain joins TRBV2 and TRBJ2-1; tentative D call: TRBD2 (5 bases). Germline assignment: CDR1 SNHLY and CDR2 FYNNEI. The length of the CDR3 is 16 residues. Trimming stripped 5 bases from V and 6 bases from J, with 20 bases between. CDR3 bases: TGTGCCAGCAGTCCCGCGGGTTTTGGGCTAAGCAATGAGCAGTTCTTC. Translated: CASSPAGFGLSNEQFF. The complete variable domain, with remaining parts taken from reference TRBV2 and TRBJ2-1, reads EPEVTQTPSHQVTQMGQEVILRCVPISNHLYFYWYRQILGQKVEFLVSFYNNEISEKSEIFDDQFSVERPDGSNFTLKIRSTKLEDSAMYFCASSPAGFGLSNEQFFGPGTRLTVL.

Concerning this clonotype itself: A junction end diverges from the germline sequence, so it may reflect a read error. CDR3 sequence: CSVGRDFTDMQYF. In DNA form, the CDR3 reads TGCAGCGTTGGACGGGACTTCACAGATATGCAGTATTTT. The rearrangement joins TRBV29-1 to TRBJ2-3; possible D gene TRBD2, 6 bases. The length of the CDR3 is 13 residues. Per germline, CDR1 SQVTM and CDR2 ANQGSEA.

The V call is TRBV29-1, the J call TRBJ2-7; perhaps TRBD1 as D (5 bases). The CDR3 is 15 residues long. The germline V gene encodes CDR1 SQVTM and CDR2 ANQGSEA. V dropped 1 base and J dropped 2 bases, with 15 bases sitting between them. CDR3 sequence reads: CSVEVDKGAPYEQYF. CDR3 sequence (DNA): TGCAGCGTTGAAGTAGACAAAGGGGCCCCCTACGAGCAGTACTTC.

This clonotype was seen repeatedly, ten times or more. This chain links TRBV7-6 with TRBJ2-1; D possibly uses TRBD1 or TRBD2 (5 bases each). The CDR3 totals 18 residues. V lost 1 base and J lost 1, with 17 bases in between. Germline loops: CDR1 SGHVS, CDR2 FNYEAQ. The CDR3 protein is CASSLEGTGRSSYNEQFF. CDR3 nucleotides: TGTGCCAGCAGCTTAGAGGGGACGGGTAGGTCTTCCTACAATGAGCAGTTCTTC.

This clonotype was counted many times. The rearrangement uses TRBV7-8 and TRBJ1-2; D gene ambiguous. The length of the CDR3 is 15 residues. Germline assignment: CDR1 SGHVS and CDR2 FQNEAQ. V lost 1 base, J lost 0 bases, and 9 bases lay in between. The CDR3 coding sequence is TGTGCCAGCAGCTTAGTGGGAAACACTAACTATGGCTACACCTTC. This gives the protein CASSLVGNTNYGYTF.

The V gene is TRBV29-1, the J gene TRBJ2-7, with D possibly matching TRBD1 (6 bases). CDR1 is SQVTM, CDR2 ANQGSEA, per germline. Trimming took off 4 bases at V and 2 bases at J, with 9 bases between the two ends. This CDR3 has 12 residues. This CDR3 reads CSVVGTTYEQYF. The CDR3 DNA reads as TGCAGCGTTGTCGGGACAACCTACGAGCAGTACTTC.

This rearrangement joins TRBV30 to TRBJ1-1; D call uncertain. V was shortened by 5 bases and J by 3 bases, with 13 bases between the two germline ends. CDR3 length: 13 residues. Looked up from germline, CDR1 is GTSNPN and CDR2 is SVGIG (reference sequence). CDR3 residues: CAWVGRSDTEAFF. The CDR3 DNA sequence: TGTGCCTGGGTAGGACGGAGCGACACTGAAGCTTTCTTT.

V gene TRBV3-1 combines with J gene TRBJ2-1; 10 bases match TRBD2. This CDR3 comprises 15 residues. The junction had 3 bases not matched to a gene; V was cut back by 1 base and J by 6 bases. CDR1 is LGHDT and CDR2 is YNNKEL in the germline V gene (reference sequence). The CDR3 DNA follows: TGTGCCAGCAGCCAAGGGACTAGCGGCACCAATGAGCAGTTCTTC. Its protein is CASSQGTSGTNEQFF.

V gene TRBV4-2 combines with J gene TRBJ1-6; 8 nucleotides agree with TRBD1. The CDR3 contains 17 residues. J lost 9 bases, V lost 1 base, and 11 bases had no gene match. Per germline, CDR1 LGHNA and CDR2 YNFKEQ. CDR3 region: CASSQAFLDREGSPLHF. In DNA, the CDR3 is TGTGCCAGCAGCCAAGCGTTTTTGGACAGGGAGGGTTCACCCCTCCACTTT.

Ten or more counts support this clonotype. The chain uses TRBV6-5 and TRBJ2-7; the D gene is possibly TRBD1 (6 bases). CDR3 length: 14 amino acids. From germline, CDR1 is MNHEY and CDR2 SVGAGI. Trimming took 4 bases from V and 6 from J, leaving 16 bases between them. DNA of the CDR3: TGTGCCAGCAGTTCCCTCAGGGGCCTGAGCGAGCAGTACTTC. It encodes CASSSLRGLSEQYF.

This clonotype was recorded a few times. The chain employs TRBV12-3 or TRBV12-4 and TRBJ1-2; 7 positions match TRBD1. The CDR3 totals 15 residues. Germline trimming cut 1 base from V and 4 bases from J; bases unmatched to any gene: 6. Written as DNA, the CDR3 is TGTGCCAGCAGTTTAGGGCCAGGGGGACTCTATGGCTACACCTTC. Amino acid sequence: CASSLGPGGLYGYTF.

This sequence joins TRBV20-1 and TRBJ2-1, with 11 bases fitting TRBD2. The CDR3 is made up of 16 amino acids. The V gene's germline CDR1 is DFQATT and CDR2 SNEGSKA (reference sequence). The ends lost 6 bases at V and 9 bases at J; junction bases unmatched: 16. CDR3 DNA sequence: TGCAGTGCCACCGGTAGCGGGGGGGCCGGGGTAGGTGAGCAGTTCTTC. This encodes CSATGSGGAGVGEQFF.

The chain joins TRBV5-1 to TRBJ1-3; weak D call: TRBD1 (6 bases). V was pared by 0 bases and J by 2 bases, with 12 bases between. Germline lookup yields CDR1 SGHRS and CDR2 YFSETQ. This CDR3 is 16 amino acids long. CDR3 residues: CASSLGWTEAGNTIYF. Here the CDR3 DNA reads TGCGCCAGCAGCTTGGGATGGACAGAGGCTGGAAACACCATATATTTT.

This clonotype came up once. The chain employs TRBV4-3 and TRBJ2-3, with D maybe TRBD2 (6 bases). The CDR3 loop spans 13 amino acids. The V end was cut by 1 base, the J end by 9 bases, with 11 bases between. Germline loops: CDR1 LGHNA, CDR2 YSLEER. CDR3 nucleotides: TGCGCCAGCAGCCAAGGTGGGGGGATAACGCAGTATTTT. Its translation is CASSQGGGITQYF.

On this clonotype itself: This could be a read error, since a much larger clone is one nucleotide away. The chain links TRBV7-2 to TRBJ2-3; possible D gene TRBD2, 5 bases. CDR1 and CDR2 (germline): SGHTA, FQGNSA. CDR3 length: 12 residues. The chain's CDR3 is CASSLPGNTRYF. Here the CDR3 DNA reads TGTGCCAGCAGCCTCCCGGGGAATACGCGGTATTTT.

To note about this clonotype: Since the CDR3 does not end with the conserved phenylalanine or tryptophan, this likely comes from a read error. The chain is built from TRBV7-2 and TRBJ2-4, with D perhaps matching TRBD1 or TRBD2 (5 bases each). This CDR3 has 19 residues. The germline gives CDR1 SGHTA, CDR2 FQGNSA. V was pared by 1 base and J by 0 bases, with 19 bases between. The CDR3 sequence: CASSLGTRPGPKAKNIQYC. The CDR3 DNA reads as TGTGCCAGCAGCTTAGGAACTCGGCCGGGACCGAAAGCCAAAAACATTCAGTACTGC.

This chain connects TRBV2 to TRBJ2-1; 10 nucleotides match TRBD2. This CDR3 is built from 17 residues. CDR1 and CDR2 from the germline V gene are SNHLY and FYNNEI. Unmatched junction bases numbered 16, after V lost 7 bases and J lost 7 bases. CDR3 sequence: CASKGLAPPFYLNEQFF. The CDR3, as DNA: TGTGCCAGCAAGGGACTAGCGCCTCCATTTTACCTAAATGAGCAGTTCTTC.

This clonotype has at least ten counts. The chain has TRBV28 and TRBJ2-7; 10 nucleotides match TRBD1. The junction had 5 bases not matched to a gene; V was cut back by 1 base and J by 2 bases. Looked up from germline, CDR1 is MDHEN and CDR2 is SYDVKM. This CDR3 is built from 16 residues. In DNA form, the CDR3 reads TGTGCCAGCAGTTTATCCGGGACAGGGGCCACCTACGAGCAGTACTTC. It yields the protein CASSLSGTGATYEQYF.

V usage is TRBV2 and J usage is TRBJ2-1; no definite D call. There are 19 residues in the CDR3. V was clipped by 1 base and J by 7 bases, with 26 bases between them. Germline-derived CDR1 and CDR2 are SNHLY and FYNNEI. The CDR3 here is CASSEGFGASGPRRNEQFF. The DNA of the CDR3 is TGTGCCAGCAGTGAAGGCTTTGGAGCATCCGGGCCTAGACGTAATGAGCAGTTCTTC.

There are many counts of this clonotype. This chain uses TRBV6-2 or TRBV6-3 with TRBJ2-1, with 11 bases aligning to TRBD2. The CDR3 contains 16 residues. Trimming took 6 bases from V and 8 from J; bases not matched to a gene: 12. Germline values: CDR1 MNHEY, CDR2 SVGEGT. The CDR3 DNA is TGTGCCAGCAGAACCCTAGCGGGGGGCAGCATGTATGAGCAGTTCTTC. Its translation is CASRTLAGGSMYEQFF.

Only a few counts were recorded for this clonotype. The CDR3, as DNA: TGTGCCAGTAGTCTCCGGACTAGAGAGGATACGCAGTATTTT. Translation gives CASSLRTREDTQYF. The gene calls are TRBV19 and TRBJ2-3, with TRBD2 identical over 7 bases. Germline loops: CDR1 LNHDA, CDR2 SQIVND (reference sequence). The CDR3 loop spans 14 amino acids. With V trimmed by 5 bases and J by 6 bases, 8 bases remained unmatched.

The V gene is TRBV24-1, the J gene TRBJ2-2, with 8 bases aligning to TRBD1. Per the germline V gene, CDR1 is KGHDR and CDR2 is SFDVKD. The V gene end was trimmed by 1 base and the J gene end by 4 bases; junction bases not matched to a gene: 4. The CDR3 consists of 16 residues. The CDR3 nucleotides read TGTGCCACCAGTGATTTTCCGACAGGGGCCACCGGGGAGCTGTTTTTT. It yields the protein CATSDFPTGATGELFF.

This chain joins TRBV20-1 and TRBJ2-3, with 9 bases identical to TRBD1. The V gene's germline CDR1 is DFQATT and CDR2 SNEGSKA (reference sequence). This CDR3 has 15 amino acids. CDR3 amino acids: CSTLGRDRVTDTQYF. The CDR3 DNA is TGCAGCACTCTCGGCCGGGACAGGGTCACAGATACGCAGTATTTT.

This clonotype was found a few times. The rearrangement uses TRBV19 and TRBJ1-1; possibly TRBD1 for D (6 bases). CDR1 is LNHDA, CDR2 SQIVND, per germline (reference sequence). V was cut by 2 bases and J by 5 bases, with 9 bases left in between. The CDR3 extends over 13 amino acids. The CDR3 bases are TGTGCCAGTAGTATAACAGGGCGGACTGAAGCTTTCTTT. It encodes CASSITGRTEAFF. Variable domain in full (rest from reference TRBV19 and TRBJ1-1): DGGITQSPKYLFRKEGQNVTLSCEQNLNHDAMYWYRQDPGQGLRLIYYSQIVNDFQKGDIAEGYSVSREKKESFPLTVTSAQKNPTAFYLCASSITGRTEAFFGQGTRLTVV.

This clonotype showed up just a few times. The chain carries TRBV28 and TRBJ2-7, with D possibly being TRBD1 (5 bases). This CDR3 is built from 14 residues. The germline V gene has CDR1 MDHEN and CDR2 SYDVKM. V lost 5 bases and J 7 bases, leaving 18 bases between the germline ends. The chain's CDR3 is CASSLRTNAKEQYF. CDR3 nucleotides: TGTGCCAGCAGTCTCCGGACAAATGCTAAGGAGCAGTACTTC.

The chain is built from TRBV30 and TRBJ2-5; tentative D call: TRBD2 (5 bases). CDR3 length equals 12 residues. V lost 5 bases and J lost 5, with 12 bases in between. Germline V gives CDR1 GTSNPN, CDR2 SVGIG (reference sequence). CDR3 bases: TGTGCCTGGGACAACGGAGGCGAGACCCAGTACTTC. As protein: CAWDNGGETQYF.